These 26 T cell receptor beta chains came from one sample sequenced in a study of cytomegalovirus exposure and HLA in healthy donors. 13 Jbeta primers and 60 Vbeta primers were used for the PCR. Only in-frame clones appear in the TCRdb table, and some are missing; sequencing was by immunoSEQ multiplex PCR. Of about 140,000 clones in the sample, 70% to 85% were seen once. The sample comprised PBMCs. The receptors shown here come from a man aged 35-49 years in good health and CMV-seropositive.

This clone showed up just a few times. This chain joins TRBV5-6 and TRBJ2-7; possibly TRBD2 for D (5 bases). Germline values: CDR1 SGHDT, CDR2 YYEEEE. CDR3 length: 14 amino acids. V lost 0 bases and J 2 bases, leaving 9 bases between the germline ends. CDR3 residues: CASSLGLNPYEQYF. DNA for the CDR3: TGTGCCAGCAGCTTGGGACTAAATCCCTACGAGCAGTACTTC.

V usage is TRBV27 and J usage is TRBJ2-2, with 9 bases lining up with TRBD1. Germline-derived CDR1 and CDR2 are MNHEY and SMNVEV (reference sequence). CDR3 length equals 16 residues. The junction had 5 bases not matched to a gene; V was cut back by 4 bases and J by 2 bases. CDR3 sequence (DNA): TGTGCCAGCAGTTGGAGGACAGGGGTCAACACCGGGGAGCTGTTTTTT. Amino acid sequence: CASSWRTGVNTGELFF.

The rearrangement links TRBV10-2 to TRBJ2-7, with 8 bases matching TRBD1. There are 14 residues in the CDR3. V lost 6 bases to trimming and J lost 1 base; unmatched junction nucleotides: 5. Per the germline V gene, CDR1 is WSHSY and CDR2 is SAAADI. The CDR3 sequence is CASSPTGGSYEQYF. The DNA for the CDR3 is TGCGCCAGCAGCCCTACAGGGGGTTCCTACGAGCAGTACTTC.

This chain joins TRBV7-9 and TRBJ2-1; D may be TRBD2 (5 bases). Trimming took 3 bases from V and 6 from J, leaving 21 bases between them. CDR3 length: 17 residues. In germline, CDR1 is SEHNR, CDR2 FQNEAQ (reference sequence). CDR3 residues: CASSFPRASPWANEQFF. CDR3 sequence (DNA): TGTGCCAGCAGCTTCCCTAGGGCTAGCCCATGGGCCAATGAGCAGTTCTTC.

This clone was recorded once. CDR3 DNA sequence: TGCGCCAGCAGCCCCTGGTTGGTGGCAGGCACTGAAGCTTTCTTT. This translates into CASSPWLVAGTEAFF. The J gene is TRBJ1-1, the V gene TRBV10-1, with unresolved D. The CDR3 contains 15 residues. V was trimmed by 6 bases and J by 4 bases, leaving 18 bases between them. The germline CDR1 and CDR2 sequences are WNHNN and SYGVQD (reference sequence).

The chain links TRBV15 to TRBJ2-6, with 11 nucleotides matching TRBD1. The V and J ends lost 11 bases and 3 bases, in that order; junction bases with no gene match: 6. The length of the CDR3 is 15 residues. Germline-derived CDR1 and CDR2 are LNHNV and YYDKDF (reference sequence). CDR3 region: CAAGTGGIGANVLTF. In nucleotides, the CDR3 is TGTGCCGCCGGGACAGGGGGTATTGGGGCCAACGTCCTGACTTTC.

CDR3 sequence: CASSPVPRGYEQYF. In DNA, the CDR3 is TGTGCCAGCAGCCCCGTACCAAGGGGCTACGAGCAGTACTTC. The V gene is TRBV7-8, the J gene TRBJ2-7; D perhaps matches TRBD1 (5 bases). This CDR3 contains 14 residues. In germline, CDR1 is SGHVS, CDR2 FQNEAQ. Trimming pared 5 bases from V and 3 bases from J, leaving 14 bases between.

The rearrangement links TRBV10-3 to TRBJ2-1; possibly TRBD2 for D (6 bases). CDR1 ENHRY and CDR2 SYGVKD come from the germline V gene. V was shortened by 9 bases and J by 6 bases, with 18 bases between the two germline ends. The CDR3 consists of 14 residues. This CDR3 reads CAIKSGLLFNEQFF. The CDR3 nucleotides read TGTGCCATAAAGAGCGGGCTCCTCTTCAATGAGCAGTTCTTC.

The rearrangement uses TRBV28 and TRBJ1-4; D is possibly TRBD1 (6 bases). CDR1 is MDHEN, CDR2 SYDVKM, per germline. The CDR3 has 15 amino acids. The V end was cut by 4 bases, the J end by 4 bases, with 13 bases between. The CDR3 DNA follows: TGTGCCAGCAGTTGGGCAGGGGCCGGTAATGAAAAACTGTTTTTT. Translating it yields CASSWAGAGNEKLFF.

The rearrangement links TRBV6-5 to TRBJ2-7; no firm D call. The germline V gene encodes CDR1 MNHEY and CDR2 SVGAGI. This CDR3 contains 14 residues. V gave up 5 bases and J gave up 0 bases, with 11 bases separating them. The CDR3 spells CASSPQVSSYEQYF. The CDR3 DNA sequence: TGTGCCAGCAGTCCTCAGGTGAGCTCCTACGAGCAGTACTTC.

In its sample, this clone was seen once. The rearrangement uses TRBV6-1 and TRBJ1-2, with D perhaps matching TRBD1 (6 bases). The CDR3 spans 16 residues. Trimming removed 5 bases from V and 2 bases from J, with 18 bases in between. CDR1 is MNHNS and CDR2 is SASEGT in the germline V gene. The CDR3 is CASSKDGQLRNYGYTF. The CDR3 DNA follows: TGTGCCAGCAGTAAAGATGGACAGCTTAGGAACTATGGCTACACCTTC.

The genes are TRBV30 and TRBJ1-5; D is undetermined. This CDR3 is 14 amino acids long. Per the germline V gene, CDR1 is GTSNPN and CDR2 is SVGIG (reference sequence). Trimming pared 0 bases from V and 7 bases from J, leaving 13 bases between. CDR3 coding DNA: TGTGCCTGGAGTGTATTTTCGAGGGAACAGCCCCAGCATTTT. Its translation: CAWSVFSREQPQHF.

The chain is built from TRBV5-1 and TRBJ1-1; D is unclear. This CDR3 is 13 amino acids long. V dropped 3 bases and J dropped 1 base, with 7 bases sitting between them. In germline, CDR1 is SGHRS, CDR2 YFSETQ. The chain's CDR3 is CASSWGGNTEAFF. In DNA, the CDR3 is TGCGCCAGCAGCTGGGGAGGGAACACTGAAGCTTTCTTT. The complete variable domain, with remaining parts taken from reference TRBV5-1 and TRBJ1-1, reads KAGVTQTPRYLIKTRGQQVTLSCSPISGHRSVSWYQQTPGQGLQFLFEYFSETQRNKGNFPGRFSGRQFSNSRSEMNVSTLELGDSALYLCASSWGGNTEAFFGQGTRLTVV.

This clone was seen only a few times. The chain employs TRBV10-3 and TRBJ1-1; D remains unclear. The V end lost 3 bases, the J end lost 6 bases, and 8 bases lay between the germline ends. CDR1 and CDR2 from the germline V gene are ENHRY and SYGVKD. CDR3 length: 12 residues. CDR3 region: CAISEAGAEAFF. As DNA, the CDR3 is TGTGCCATCAGTGAAGCCGGAGCTGAAGCTTTCTTT.

This clone showed up just once. Different DNA sequences within this sample yield the same CDR3. J is TRBJ1-1 and V is TRBV5-6; no definite D call. CDR1 and CDR2 (germline): SGHDT, YYEEEE. Trimming took 0 bases from V and 3 from J, leaving 15 bases between them. The CDR3 covers 16 residues. The CDR3 DNA reads TGTGCCAGCAGCTTGGTGAGAGGGCCTCGGGACACTGAAGCTTTCTTT. It is translated as CASSLVRGPRDTEAFF.

The chain employs TRBV10-3 and TRBJ2-7; 8 bases map to TRBD1. V trimming: 2 bases; J trimming: 0 bases; junction bases outside the gene matches: 0. The CDR3 loop spans 14 amino acids. CDR1 and CDR2 from the germline V gene are ENHRY and SYGVKD. CDR3 nucleotide sequence: TGTGCCATCAGTGAGACAGGGGGCTCCTACGAGCAGTACTTC. Translation: CAISETGGSYEQYF.

The chain combines TRBV10-3 with TRBJ1-2; D remains ambiguous. Trimming took off 3 bases at V and 5 bases at J, with 10 bases between the two ends. This CDR3 has 13 amino acids. Germline V lookup: CDR1 ENHRY, CDR2 SYGVKD. The CDR3 spells CAISEEMQYGYTF. The CDR3 DNA follows: TGTGCCATCAGTGAAGAGATGCAATATGGCTACACCTTC.

Of note for this clone: The same CDR3 also results from other DNA sequences found in this sample. The CDR3 coding sequence is TGTGCCAGTAGTATTGGGGCTGGGACTGAAGCTTTCTTT. It yields the protein CASSIGAGTEAFF. The chain combines TRBV19 with TRBJ1-1; possible D gene TRBD1, 5 bases. Per the germline V gene, CDR1 is LNHDA and CDR2 is SQIVND (reference sequence). The CDR3 length is 13 residues. The V and J ends lost 3 bases and 5 bases respectively, with 10 bases between them.

V is TRBV30 and J is TRBJ1-5; 7 positions match TRBD1. The germline V gene has CDR1 GTSNPN and CDR2 SVGIG (reference sequence). The CDR3 sequence is 13 residues long. Trimming at V came to 2 bases and at J to 7 bases, leaving 5 bases not matched to a gene. DNA of the CDR3: TGTGCCTGGAGTAAAACAGGGGAACAGCCCCAGCATTTT. Translated, it gives CAWSKTGEQPQHF.

The chain employs TRBV6-1 and TRBJ2-3; 12 bases are a match to TRBD2. J was trimmed by 10 bases and V by 6 bases; bases with no gene match: 5. Germline V gene data show CDR1 as MNHNS and CDR2 as SASEGT. The CDR3 runs to 13 residues. This CDR3 is CASSGLAGNPQYF. The CDR3 nucleotides read TGTGCCAGCAGCGGACTAGCGGGAAATCCGCAGTATTTT.

The chain uses TRBV18 and TRBJ2-1, with a possible D match to TRBD2 (5 bases). This CDR3 region has 14 residues. Trimming removed 1 base at V and 9 bases at J, with 13 bases between. From germline, CDR1 is KGHSH and CDR2 LQKENI. In DNA form, the CDR3 reads TGTGCCAGCTCACCACAGACGAGGGCTCCTGAGCAGTTCTTC. Translation: CASSPQTRAPEQFF.

This chain uses TRBV18 with TRBJ2-7, with 10 bases matching TRBD2. The CDR3 loop spans 15 amino acids. Per germline, CDR1 KGHSH and CDR2 LQKENI. The ends lost 3 bases at V and 2 bases at J; junction bases unmatched: 4. The CDR3 reads CASSPRTSGAYEQYF. CDR3 nucleotides: TGTGCCAGCTCACCGAGGACTAGCGGCGCCTACGAGCAGTACTTC.

This chain links TRBV5-1 with TRBJ2-1, with 7 nucleotides matching TRBD2. CDR3 size: 16 residues. V lost 0 bases to trimming and J lost 3 bases; unmatched junction nucleotides: 6. Germline values: CDR1 SGHRS, CDR2 YFSETQ. The CDR3 loop reads CASSLELAVNYNEQFF. CDR3 in DNA: TGCGCCAGCAGCTTGGAGCTAGCGGTGAACTACAATGAGCAGTTCTTC.

V is TRBV2 and J is TRBJ1-2; 7 bases fit TRBD1. Germline-derived CDR1 and CDR2 are SNHLY and FYNNEI. CDR3 length equals 14 residues. After removal of 6 bases from V and 4 bases from J, the junction contained 8 bases not matched to a gene. The CDR3 DNA reads TGTGCCAGCAGGCGGGGACAGTCAGTCTATGGCTACACCTTC. As protein: CASRRGQSVYGYTF.

The chain recombines TRBV6-1 with TRBJ2-5; 9 bases fit TRBD1. Looked up from germline, CDR1 is MNHNS and CDR2 is SASEGT. This CDR3 contains 20 residues. V was pared by 2 bases and J by 5 bases, with 21 bases of the junction left unmatched. CDR3 nucleotides: TGTGCCAGCAGTGAAATAAGAGGTCGGGGGACAGGGATGTACCCGGAGACCCAGTACTTC. Its translation is CASSEIRGRGTGMYPETQYF.

V gene TRBV7-9 combines with J gene TRBJ2-1; maybe TRBD2 (6 bases). CDR1 and CDR2 from the germline V gene are SEHNR and FQNEAQ (reference sequence). The V gene lost 1 base and the J gene lost 7 bases, with 11 bases spanning the gap. There are 14 residues in the CDR3. For the CDR3, the DNA is TGTGCCAGCAGCTTAGAGGTGGGGGGAAATGAGCAGTTCTTC. Encoded protein: CASSLEVGGNEQFF.